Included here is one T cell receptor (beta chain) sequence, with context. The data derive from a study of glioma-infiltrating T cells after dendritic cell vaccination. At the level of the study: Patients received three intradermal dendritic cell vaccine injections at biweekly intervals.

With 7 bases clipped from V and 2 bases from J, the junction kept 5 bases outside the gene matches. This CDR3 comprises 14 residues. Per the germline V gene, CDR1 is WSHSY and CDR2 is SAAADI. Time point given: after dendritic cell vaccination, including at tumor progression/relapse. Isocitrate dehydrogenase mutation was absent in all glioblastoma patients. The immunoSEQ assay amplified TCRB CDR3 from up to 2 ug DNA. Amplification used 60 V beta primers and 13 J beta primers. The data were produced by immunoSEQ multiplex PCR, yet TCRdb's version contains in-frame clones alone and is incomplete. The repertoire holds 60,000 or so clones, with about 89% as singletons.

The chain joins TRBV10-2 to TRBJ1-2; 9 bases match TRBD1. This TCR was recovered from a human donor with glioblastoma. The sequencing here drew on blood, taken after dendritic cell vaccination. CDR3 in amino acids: CASTGTGRNYGYTF. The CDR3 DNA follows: TGCGCCAGCACAGGGACAGGGCGAAACTATGGCTACACCTTC.